Shown below are 18 T cell receptor beta chains from a single sample sequenced in a study of blood T cell repertoires in COVID-19. Generated by immunoSEQ multiplex PCR, the TCRdb table keeps only in-frame clones and is missing some. The data hold around 150,000 clones, with approximately 80% observed a single time. The source material was PBMCs or T cells enriched from blood (not recorded which). The receptors stem from a middle-aged man who had recovered from COVID-19.

The chain employs TRBV25-1 and TRBJ2-3; a weak D match, TRBD1 (6 bases). The V end was cut by 4 bases, the J end by 5 bases, with 19 bases between. The germline CDR1 and CDR2 sequences are MGHDK and SYGVNS. The CDR3 extends over 16 amino acids. CDR3 bases: TGTGCCAGCAGTGTTCGTACAGGGATCGATTTAGATACGCAGTATTTT. It yields the protein CASSVRTGIDLDTQYF.

A single count supports this clone. The chain joins TRBV5-6 to TRBJ1-2, with 9 bases lining up with TRBD1. Germline lookup yields CDR1 SGHDT and CDR2 YYEEEE. The CDR3 runs to 13 residues. V lost 4 bases, J lost 5 bases, and 3 bases stayed unmatched. DNA for the CDR3: TGTGCCAGCAGCCCTGACAGGGGGTATGGCTACACCTTC. Translating it yields CASSPDRGYGYTF. The complete variable domain, with remaining parts taken from reference TRBV5-6 and TRBJ1-2, reads DAGVTQSPTHLIKTRGQQVTLRCSPKSGHDTVSWYQQALGQGPQFIFQYYEEEERQRGNFPDRFSGHQFPNYSSELNVNALLLGDSALYLCASSPDRGYGYTFGSGTRLTVV.

This clone appeared once. The chain recombines TRBV5-4 with TRBJ1-6; D ambiguous. The CDR3 is 13 residues long. The V end was cut by 0 bases, the J end by 10 bases, with 8 bases between. Germline V gives CDR1 SGHNT, CDR2 YYREEE (reference sequence). The CDR3 coding sequence is TGTGCCAGCAGCTTGGACAGTTTGTCACCCCTCCACTTT. Protein product: CASSLDSLSPLHF.

This clone was seen only once. CDR3 nucleotides: TGTGCCAGCAGCGTGACAGGGGTGCCCGGGGAGCTGTTTTTT. The encoded protein is CASSVTGVPGELFF. This rearrangement joins TRBV9 to TRBJ2-2, with 8 bases lining up with TRBD1. The CDR3 length is 14 residues. Losses at the gene ends were 2 bases for V and 6 bases for J; bases not matched to a gene: 3. CDR1 SGDLS and CDR2 YYNGEE come from the germline V gene.

This chain connects TRBV18 to TRBJ2-7; 9 bases fit TRBD1. The trim removed 5 bases at V and 9 bases at J, leaving 14 bases unmatched. The CDR3 loop spans 15 amino acids. Germline values: CDR1 KGHSH, CDR2 LQKENI. CDR3 region: CASSSTATGGVRQYF. CDR3 sequence (DNA): TGTGCCAGCTCATCAACGGCAACAGGGGGCGTGCGGCAGTACTTC. Complete variable domain (other parts from reference TRBV18 and TRBJ2-7): NAGVMQNPRHLVRRRGQEARLRCSPMKGHSHVYWYRQLPEEGLKFMVYLQKENIIDESGMPKERFSAEFPKEGPSILRIQQVVRGDSAAYFCASSSTATGGVRQYFGPGTRLTVT.

Concerning this clone itself: A read error may produce the germline difference seen at one junction end. The chain recombines TRBV11-3 with TRBJ2-1, with TRBD1 identical over 7 bases. The CDR3 runs 14 residues. Germline V gene lookup returns CDR1 SGHNT and CDR2 YENEEA. The CDR3 coding sequence is TGTGCCAGCAGCCCTGGGACAGTCCCCCGCAAGCAAGTCTTC. Its translation: CASSPGTVPRKQVF.

Here the CDR3 reads CATTPGGRGDTEAFF. The CDR3, as DNA: TGTGCCACCACTCCCGGGGGCAGGGGGGACACTGAAGCTTTCTTT. The chain carries TRBV24-1 and TRBJ1-1; 7 positions match TRBD1. CDR1 is KGHDR, CDR2 SFDVKD, per germline. Trimming cost V 8 bases and J 3 bases; bases outside gene matches: 11. This CDR3 has 15 amino acids.

The chain is built from TRBV9 and TRBJ2-3, with 8 bases fitting TRBD2. Germline CDR1 is SGDLS and CDR2 is YYNGEE. The V gene end was trimmed by 0 bases and the J gene end by 4 bases; junction bases not matched to a gene: 7. There are 16 residues in the CDR3. Written as DNA, the CDR3 is TGTGCCAGCAGCGTAGGGATTAGCGGGGCGTCAGATACGCAGTATTTT. Translating it yields CASSVGISGASDTQYF.

V gene TRBV2 combines with J gene TRBJ1-2; perhaps TRBD1 as D (5 bases). This CDR3 region has 12 residues. Trimming cost V 3 bases and J 10 bases, with 12 bases left between them. Per the germline V gene, CDR1 is SNHLY and CDR2 is FYNNEI. CDR3 residues: CASSEIRVPYTF. The CDR3 DNA is TGTGCCAGCAGTGAGATCAGGGTTCCCTACACCTTC.

This clone was picked up a small number of times. This sequence joins TRBV5-1 and TRBJ2-5; D not certain. The CDR3 consists of 13 residues. Germline V gene sequence: CDR1 SGHRS, CDR2 YFSETQ. V was pared by 0 bases and J by 3 bases, with 6 bases between. This chain's CDR3 is CASSLGAKETQYF. CDR3 DNA: TGCGCCAGCAGCTTGGGGGCCAAAGAGACCCAGTACTTC.

The rearrangement links TRBV7-2 to TRBJ2-7, with D possibly TRBD1 on 6 matching bases. Germline V CDR1 and CDR2: SGHTA, FQGNSA. The length of the CDR3 is 12 residues. V lost 5 bases and J lost 4, with 9 bases in between. CDR3: CASSPRGYEQYF. The CDR3 region has the DNA TGTGCCAGCAGCCCTAGGGGGTACGAGCAGTACTTC.

The CDR3 spells CASSRGGYGYTF. The CDR3, as DNA: TGTGCCAGCAGTAGGGGAGGATATGGCTACACCTTC. The chain joins TRBV28 to TRBJ1-2, with D possibly TRBD1 on 5 matching bases. Germline loops: CDR1 MDHEN, CDR2 SYDVKM. V lost 5 bases and J 5 bases, leaving 9 bases between the germline ends. This CDR3 is built from 12 residues.

The rearrangement links TRBV5-6 to TRBJ2-3; D unclear. Germline CDR1 and CDR2: SGHDT and YYEEEE. The CDR3 has 15 residues. Trimming cost V 5 bases and J 0 bases, with 13 bases left between them. The DNA for the CDR3 is TGTGCCAGCAGGCTGAGGTTCTCTAGCACAGATACGCAGTATTTT. Protein sequence: CASRLRFSSTDTQYF.

The V and J genes are TRBV7-6 and TRBJ2-3, with D possibly TRBD2 on 7 matching bases. Germline V lookup: CDR1 SGHVS, CDR2 FNYEAQ. This CDR3 has 18 amino acids. V gave up 3 bases and J gave up 3 bases, with 22 bases separating them. The CDR3 here is CASSLGGGATSRTDTQYF. CDR3 nucleotide sequence: TGTGCCAGCAGCTTGGGAGGGGGGGCGACGAGTAGGACAGATACGCAGTATTTT.

CDR3 sequence: CASSTPGVGYTF. In DNA form, the CDR3 reads TGTGCCAGTAGTACGCCAGGGGTTGGCTACACCTTC. The genes are TRBV19 and TRBJ1-2, with a weak D call TRBD1 (6 bases). With 4 bases removed from V and 7 bases from J, the gap between germline ends came to 10 bases. Germline CDR1 and CDR2: LNHDA and SQIVND (reference sequence). The CDR3 runs 12 residues.

This rearrangement joins TRBV7-7 to TRBJ2-1; no firm D call. Germline loops: CDR1 SSHAT, CDR2 FNYEAQ (reference sequence). This CDR3 has 15 amino acids. V dropped 1 base and J dropped 7 bases, with 14 bases sitting between them. CDR3: CASSLESGQRNEQFF. The CDR3 coding sequence is TGTGCCAGCAGCTTAGAATCTGGGCAAAGGAATGAGCAGTTCTTC.

V is TRBV5-1 and J is TRBJ2-5, with TRBD2 identical over 9 bases. The CDR3 loop spans 16 amino acids. The J segment lost 4 bases and the V segment lost 4 bases, leaving 11 bases of the junction unmatched. CDR1 SGHRS and CDR2 YFSETQ come from the germline V gene. CDR3 sequence reads: CASSGAGRGGGETQYF. CDR3 bases: TGCGCCAGCAGCGGAGCGGGGCGCGGGGGGGGAGAGACCCAGTACTTC.

This clone has at least ten counts. The gene calls are TRBV10-3 and TRBJ1-2, with D unclear. V was cut by 3 bases and J by 9 bases, with 20 bases left in between. The length of the CDR3 is 15 residues. The V gene's germline CDR1 is ENHRY and CDR2 SYGVKD. The CDR3 DNA is TGTGCCATCAGTGACCCTGACGGGTCTACTGATCGCTACACCTTC. This translates into CAISDPDGSTDRYTF.